The 2 T cell receptor beta chains below come from one sample, sequenced in a study of T cell responses to AZD1222 COVID-19 vaccine. Method: immunoSEQ multiplex PCR; TCRdb's copy keeps in-frame clones and lacks some. The data show 40,000 to 50,000 clones, about nine tenths seen once. The sequences come from peripheral blood, collected 28 days after the second AZD1222 dose. The source is an adult who received the AZD1222 COVID-19 vaccine.

This clone was recorded only once. The chain joins TRBV15 to TRBJ2-7; D is unresolved. Germline V lookup: CDR1 LNHNV, CDR2 YYDKDF (reference sequence). CDR3 length equals 14 residues. V lost 1 base and J lost 2, with 9 bases in between. CDR3 sequence (DNA): TGTGCCACCAGCAGAGGAATTGGGGCCTACGAGCAGTACTTC. Translating gives CATSRGIGAYEQYF.

The chain employs TRBV11-3 and TRBJ2-5; TRBD1 agrees at 9 bases. The germline gives CDR1 SGHNT, CDR2 YENEEA. Trimming removed 5 bases from V and 5 bases from J; junction bases left unmatched: 3. CDR3 size: 13 residues. The CDR3 reads CASSPDRGETQYF. The CDR3 nucleotides read TGTGCCAGCAGCCCCGACAGGGGGGAGACCCAGTACTTC.